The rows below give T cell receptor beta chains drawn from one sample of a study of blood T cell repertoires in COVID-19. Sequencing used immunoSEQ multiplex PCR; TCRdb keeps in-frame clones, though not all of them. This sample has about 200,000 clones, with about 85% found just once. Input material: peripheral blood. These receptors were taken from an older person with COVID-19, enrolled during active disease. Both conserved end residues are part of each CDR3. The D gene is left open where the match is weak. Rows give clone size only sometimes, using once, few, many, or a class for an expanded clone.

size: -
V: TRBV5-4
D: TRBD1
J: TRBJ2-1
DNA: TGTGCCAGCAGCTTAAATTGGGGCTTTGGGGCAGGGGGAATTTTTAATGAGCAGTTCTTC
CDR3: CASSLNWGFGAGGIFNEQFF

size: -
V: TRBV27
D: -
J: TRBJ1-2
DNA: TGTGCCAGCAGTGCCTCAGGGTTTGGCTACACCTTC
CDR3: CASSASGFGYTF

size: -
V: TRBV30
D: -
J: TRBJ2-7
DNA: TGTGCCTGGAAATTAAACTCCTACGAGCAGTACTTC
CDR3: CAWKLNSYEQYF

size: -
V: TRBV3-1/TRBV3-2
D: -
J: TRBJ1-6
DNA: TGTGCCAGCACCCTGGTAGGGGGGGATTCACCCCTCCACTTT
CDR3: CASTLVGGDSPLHF

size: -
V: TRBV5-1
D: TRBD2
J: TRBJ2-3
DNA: TGCGCCAGCAGCTTGGCGGGGACTAGCGGGAGCACAGATACGCAGTATTTT
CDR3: CASSLAGTSGSTDTQYF

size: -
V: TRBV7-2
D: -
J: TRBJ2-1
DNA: TGTGCCAGCAGCTTAGGTAGCAGCAGCTCCTACAATGAGCAGTTCTTC
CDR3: CASSLGSSSSYNEQFF

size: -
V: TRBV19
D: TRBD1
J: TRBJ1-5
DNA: TGTGCCAGTAGTGCCTACGGGACAGGGACCTACAATCAGCCCCAGCATTTT
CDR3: CASSAYGTGTYNQPQHF

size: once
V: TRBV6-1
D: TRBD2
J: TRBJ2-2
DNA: TGTGCCAGCAGTGTCACTAGCGACTATACGGCCGGGGAGCTGTTTTTT
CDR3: CASSVTSDYTAGELFF

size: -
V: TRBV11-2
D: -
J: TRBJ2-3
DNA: TGTGCCAGCAGCTTAGATCTGGGGGCGGGAGATACGCAGTATTTT
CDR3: CASSLDLGAGDTQYF

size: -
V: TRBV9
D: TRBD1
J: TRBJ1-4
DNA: TGTGCCAGCAGCCCACAGAGGGACAGGGGACTCCCGTCAACTAATGAAAAACTGTTTTTT
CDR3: CASSPQRDRGLPSTNEKLFF

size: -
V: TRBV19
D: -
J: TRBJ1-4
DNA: TGTGCCAGTAGTCCCCCCGCGGGGAATGAAAAACTGTTTTTT
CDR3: CASSPPAGNEKLFF

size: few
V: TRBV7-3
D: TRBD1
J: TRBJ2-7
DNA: TGTGCCAGCAGCTTTCGGGACAGGGGCTACGAGCAGTACTTC
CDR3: CASSFRDRGYEQYF

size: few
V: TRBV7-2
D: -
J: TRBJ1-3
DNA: TGTGCCAGCAGCCCCGGACAGATCTCTGGAAACACCATATATTTT
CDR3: CASSPGQISGNTIYF

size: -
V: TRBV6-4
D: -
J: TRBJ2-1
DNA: TGTGCCAGCAGTCTCGAGGGGGGGGCCTCCGGTGAGCAGTTCTTC
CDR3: CASSLEGGASGEQFF

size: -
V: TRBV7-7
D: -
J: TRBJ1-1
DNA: TGTGCCAGCAGCGATCCGAGACGGCGGAATCCAAGTGGCACTGAAGCTTTCTTT
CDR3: CASSDPRRRNPSGTEAFF

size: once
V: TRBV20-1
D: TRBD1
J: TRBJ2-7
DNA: TGCAGTGCTAGTCCGACAGGGCCTTCCTACGAGCAGTACTTC
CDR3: CSASPTGPSYEQYF

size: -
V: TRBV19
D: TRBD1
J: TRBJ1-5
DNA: TGTGCCAGTAGTATAGAGGCTGGGACAGGGACGAATCAGCCCCAGCATTTT
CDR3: CASSIEAGTGTNQPQHF

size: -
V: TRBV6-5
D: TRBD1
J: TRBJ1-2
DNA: TGTGCCAGCAGCCAGACGGGGACAGGGTTCACCTTC
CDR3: CASSQTGTGFTF

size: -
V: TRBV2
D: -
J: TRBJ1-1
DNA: TGTGCCAGCAGTGAAGCCCAGCCAGCGGAAGCTTTCTTT
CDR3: CASSEAQPAEAFF

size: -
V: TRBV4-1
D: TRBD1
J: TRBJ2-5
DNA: TGCGCCAGCAGCCATCCCGAATCCGGGACAGGGGGCCGCGAGACCCAGTACTTC
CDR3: CASSHPESGTGGRETQYF

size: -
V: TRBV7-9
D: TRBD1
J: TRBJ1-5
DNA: TGTGCCAGCAGCCCACCAGGGGGCTCCCAAGGGCCCCAGCATTTT
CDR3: CASSPPGGSQGPQHF

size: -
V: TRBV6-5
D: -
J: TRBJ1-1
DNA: TGTGCCAGCAGTTCGAGCACAGGGCTAGCTTTCTTT
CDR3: CASSSSTGLAFF